This T cell receptor (beta chain) was recovered during a study of CD8 T cells in ankylosing spondylitis. Comment on this clonotype: Its matching antigen is unknown.

Findings of the study overall: Several of the motif variants were reported before in synovial fluid and blood from reactive arthritis.

TCRdb processed the 5' RACE reads anew with MiXCR; each CDR3 protein has one entry. The repertoire holds some 30,000 distinct CDR3 sequences, 12% to 15% seen once, with 36% in the top ten. The CDR3 length is 13 residues. Trimming pared 4 bases from V and 6 bases from J, leaving 13 bases between. Germline V CDR1 and CDR2: DFQATT, SNEGSKA (reference sequence). The V call is TRBV20-1, the J call TRBJ2-4, with D possibly matching TRBD1 (5 bases). The clonotype originates from a male donor with ankylosing spondylitis or in good health (not recorded which). The sample was blood. The DNA for the CDR3 is TGCAGTGCTACCAAGGGGCCTGGAAACATTCAGTACTTC. This sequence encodes CSATKGPGNIQYF.